This record looks at one T cell receptor (beta chain) sequence and its context. What this receptor recognizes is not known. No much larger clone is present one base from it, and per-base qualities are unavailable. The CDR3 regions of human TCRbeta chains were subjected to immunosequencing. The study's own analysis went as follows. TCRs in the repertoires were matched against a reference library of SARS-CoV-2-specific TCRs that had been generated with the MIRA antigen-specificity platform. Breadth was defined as the fraction of unique TCRs that were SARS-CoV-2-associated. Depth was defined as the fraction of total T cells that were SARS-CoV-2-associated. Using the MIRA data, each spike-specific TCR was assigned both to the spike region to which the TCR was reactive and to a CD4 or CD8 class. Log10-transformed breadth and depth values were compared by one-way ANOVA with Sidak's multiple comparisons tests. TCRdb's version of the immuneACCESS table is confined to in-frame rearrangements and falls short of the full clone set. An unresolved V gene accounts for under half of the shortfall where checked; the remainder is of unknown origin. D and trimming were read from the DNA, whereas the V and J calls and clone size are those reported in that table. Here the sample has 85,000 to 120,000 clones; roughly 83% occur a single time. Of the sample, about 15% is held by the ten largest clones.

According to the germline V gene, CDR1 reads SGHNT and CDR2 reads YENEEA. Trimming at the junction amounts to 1 base on V and 5 bases on J, and the germline ends lie 11 bases apart. Reading from cysteine to phenylalanine, the CDR3 counts 14 amino acids. Only the CDR3 DNA is retained, 42 bases long and in frame from the first base. This sample was included in a study of T cell responses to AZD1222 COVID-19 vaccine (dated by TCRdb to 2020 to 2022). For context, the study as a whole: AZD1222 recipients given second doses at about 4 weeks or at about 12 weeks were pooled, since spike-specific TCR depth and breadth were not found to differ between the two schedules. TCR sequencing covered 230 or so trial participants: 200 to 220 given two doses of AZD1222 and around 25 given two doses of MenACWY control vaccine. Trial participants were enrolled by age into 18-55, 56-69 and 70-plus year subgroups, with approximately 150, 30 and 60 TCR-sequenced participants respectively.

This specimen's time point label, per the study, means: baseline before first vaccination. The vaccinee samples were drawn from two UK trials, COV001 and COV002, one of which was a single-blind randomized controlled phase 2/3 trial testing AZD1222 (ChAdOx1 nCoV-19) in healthy adults. For TCRbeta chain sequencing, PBMC samples from trial participants were taken at day 0 and at day 28 after the second dose. Study-wide conclusions, independent of this receptor: Reportedly, close to half of the unique spike-specific TCRs recognized epitopes lying outside the regions that are mutated in the B.1.351 and B.1.1.7 variants. Conclusions about previously exposed vaccinees are limited because only 6 or 7 AZD1222 recipients were SARS-CoV-2 seropositive at baseline. Because no day 14 peak-response samples were available, the repertoires could be characterized only after the peak T cell response. In the small 56-69-year group, the increase in depth fell short of significance, most likely because of low power. The vaccine-associated CD4 TCRs covered the entire spike protein, and the dominant responses fell in regions 160-218 and 743-854. Participants were mostly white British, with more females than males. The authors suggested clonal diversity may have been underestimated. After two AZD1222 doses, spike-specific TCR breadth and depth were significantly higher than at day 0 and than in MenACWY recipients.

The input for sequencing was peripheral blood, taken on day 0 of AZD1222 vaccination. The rearrangement combines TRBV11-3 with TRBJ1-1; the D segment cannot be called with confidence. This TCR was recovered from an adult in good health. The nucleotides are TGTGCCAGCAGCTTAGGCCGGAGAGCGACTGAAGCTTTCTTT. This sequence encodes CASSLGRRATEAFF.